These T cell receptor beta chains were read from a single sample in a study of blood T cell repertoires in COVID-19. Generated by immunoSEQ multiplex PCR, the TCRdb table keeps only in-frame clones and is missing some. The table includes roughly 90,000 clones, 75% to 90% detected once. Specimen: peripheral blood. All receptors come from a woman aged 70 to 79 with acute or convalescent COVID-19. CDR3s include the opening cysteine and the closing phenylalanine or tryptophan. D genes are given only for firm matches. Part of the rows lack a size; the others show once, few, many or a class for expanded clones.

D	V	size	J	CDR3	DNA
TRBD1	TRBV6-5	NA	TRBJ1-1	CASSRQGNTEAFF	TGTGCCAGCAGTCGACAGGGGAACACTGAAGCTTTCTTT
TRBD1	TRBV4-3	NA	TRBJ1-1	CASSSGGSTEAFF	TGCGCCAGCAGTTCAGGGGGCAGCACTGAAGCTTTCTTT
TRBD2	TRBV7-8	NA	TRBJ2-7	CASSLASSGSYEQYF	TGTGCCAGCAGCTTAGCGTCTAGCGGGAGCTACGAGCAGTACTTC
TRBD1	TRBV3-1/TRBV3-2	NA	TRBJ1-2	CASSRDRDRGYTF	TGTGCCAGCAGCCGGGACAGGGATCGTGGCTACACCTTC
TRBD1	TRBV5-1	once	TRBJ2-7	CASSLTGASSYEQYF	TGCGCCAGCAGCTTAACAGGGGCAAGCTCCTACGAGCAGTACTTC
NA	TRBV30	NA	TRBJ2-7	CAWSPRQPPYEQYF	TGTGCCTGGAGTCCCCGACAGCCACCCTACGAGCAGTACTTC
NA	TRBV19	NA	TRBJ2-1	CASSPSYGGGVNNEQFF	TGTGCCAGTAGTCCGAGTTACGGTGGAGGGGTTAACAATGAGCAGTTCTTC
NA	TRBV29-1	NA	TRBJ1-1	CSAGRGLFTEAFF	TGCAGCGCCGGCCGGGGTTTATTCACTGAAGCTTTCTTT
TRBD1	TRBV5-6	NA	TRBJ2-1	CASRLTGGGEQFF	TGTGCCAGCAGGCTAACAGGGGGCGGTGAGCAGTTCTTC
TRBD2	TRBV7-6	NA	TRBJ2-1	CASSHRASGLLLSSYNEQFF	TGTGCCAGCAGCCACAGGGCTAGCGGGCTCCTGTTGAGCTCCTACAATGAGCAGTTCTTC
NA	TRBV11-3	few	TRBJ2-7	CASSPQGDLYEQYF	TGTGCCAGCAGCCCCCAAGGAGACCTCTACGAGCAGTACTTC
NA	TRBV7-2	NA	TRBJ2-3	CASSLASTFGDTQYF	TGTGCCAGCAGCTTAGCTTCTACTTTCGGAGATACGCAGTATTTT
TRBD2	TRBV30	NA	TRBJ2-1	CATLAGGFGDEQFF	TGTGCCACTCTAGCGGGAGGCTTTGGCGATGAGCAGTTCTTC
NA	TRBV11-1	NA	TRBJ1-6	CASSLQGVGSPLHF	TGTGCCAGCAGCTTACAAGGGGTTGGGTCACCCCTCCACTTT
NA	TRBV7-8	NA	TRBJ1-1	CASSSDTEAFF	TGTGCCAGCAGCTCGGACACTGAAGCTTTCTTT
TRBD1	TRBV6-5	NA	TRBJ2-3	CASSSGQGWGTDTQYF	TGTGCCAGCAGTTCCGGACAGGGTTGGGGCACAGATACGCAGTATTTT
NA	TRBV4-1	NA	TRBJ2-7	CASSQESGRLREQYF	TGCGCCAGCAGCCAAGAGAGCGGCAGGCTTCGCGAGCAGTACTTC
TRBD1	TRBV10-3	few	TRBJ1-2	CAISALQGAIDYGYTF	TGTGCCATCAGTGCCCTTCAGGGGGCGATAGACTATGGCTACACCTTC
TRBD2	TRBV6-1	few	TRBJ2-5	CASSEYGRAGGTQYF	TGTGCCAGCAGTGAATACGGGAGGGCCGGGGGGACCCAGTACTTC
TRBD1	TRBV13	NA	TRBJ1-3	CASSLGGTGHSSGNTIYF	TGTGCCAGCAGCTTAGGCGGGACAGGTCACAGCTCTGGAAACACCATATATTTT
NA	TRBV13	NA	TRBJ2-5	CASSPYGLAGETQYF	TGTGCCAGCAGCCCCTATGGCCTGGCGGGCGAGACCCAGTACTTC
NA	TRBV5-4	NA	TRBJ2-7	CASSPGIEGYEQYF	TGTGCCAGCAGCCCCGGGATCGAGGGCTACGAGCAGTACTTC
TRBD1	TRBV10-3	NA	TRBJ2-7	CAISEPDRAEQYF	TGTGCCATCAGTGAGCCGGACAGGGCCGAGCAGTACTTC
NA	TRBV23-1	NA	TRBJ1-5	CASSQSSGYYQPQHF	TGCGCCAGCAGTCAATCCTCGGGGTATTATCAGCCCCAGCATTTT
TRBD1	TRBV30	NA	TRBJ2-1	CAWSYPIGGLVVNEQFF	TGTGCCTGGAGCTACCCCATAGGGGGCCTGGTCGTCAATGAGCAGTTCTTC
TRBD1	TRBV10-3	NA	TRBJ1-1	CAIGRGLNTEAFF	TGTGCCATCGGCAGGGGGTTGAACACTGAAGCTTTCTTT
NA	TRBV2	once	TRBJ1-4	CASSARGGLFF	TGTGCCAGCAGTGCCAGAGGAGGACTGTTTTTT
TRBD2	TRBV10-3	many	TRBJ2-3	CAISEPSGRADTQYF	TGTGCCATCAGTGAGCCTAGCGGGAGAGCAGATACGCAGTATTTT
TRBD1	TRBV10-3	NA	TRBJ2-7	CAISVSGQDGEQYF	TGTGCCATCAGTGTATCGGGACAGGACGGCGAGCAGTACTTC
NA	TRBV18	few	TRBJ1-1	CASSPGSGGITEAFF	TGTGCCAGCTCACCAGGTTCGGGGGGAATAACTGAAGCTTTCTTT
NA	TRBV5-1	NA	TRBJ2-1	CASSSDSLRNEQFF	TGCGCCAGCAGCTCTGACAGTCTCCGCAATGAGCAGTTCTTC
TRBD1	TRBV28	NA	TRBJ1-5	CASSPSDRDTQPQHF	TGTGCCAGCAGCCCCTCGGACAGGGACACTCAGCCCCAGCATTTT
TRBD1	TRBV7-8	NA	TRBJ1-5	CASSFQGGSQPQHF	TGTGCCAGCAGCTTCCAGGGGGGTTCGCAGCCCCAGCATTTT
TRBD2	TRBV7-8	NA	TRBJ2-3	CASSLFGREVADTQYF	TGTGCCAGCAGCTTATTCGGGCGGGAGGTGGCAGATACGCAGTATTTT
NA	TRBV12-3/TRBV12-4	NA	TRBJ1-5	CASSLRGSQPQHF	TGTGCCAGCAGTTTACGGGGATCCCAGCCCCAGCATTTT
TRBD1	TRBV5-8	NA	TRBJ1-1	CASSAGQGVTEAFF	TGTGCCAGCAGCGCCGGACAGGGAGTCACTGAAGCTTTCTTT
NA	TRBV7-2	NA	TRBJ1-3	CASSTSSGNTIYF	TGTGCCAGCAGCACGTCAAGCGGAAACACCATATATTTT
NA	TRBV28	NA	TRBJ1-1	CASTTLPGVTEAFF	TGTGCCAGCACCACACTCCCCGGGGTCACTGAAGCTTTCTTT
NA	TRBV5-1	NA	TRBJ2-3	CASSLGARTDTQYF	TGCGCCAGCAGCTTGGGGGCGCGCACAGATACGCAGTATTTT
NA	TRBV6-6	NA	TRBJ2-6	CASSLRDTFSGANVLTF	TGTGCCAGCAGTCTCCGGGACACCTTCTCTGGGGCCAACGTCCTGACTTTC
TRBD2	TRBV3-1/TRBV3-2	NA	TRBJ2-1	CASSRGDYTEQFF	TGTGCCAGCAGCCGGGGGGACTACACTGAGCAGTTCTTC
TRBD2	TRBV19	NA	TRBJ2-3	CASSNSLASDTQYF	TGTGCCAGTAGTAACTCACTAGCGTCAGATACGCAGTATTTT